A single sample gave rise to the 17 T cell receptor beta chains below, sequenced in a study of cytomegalovirus exposure and HLA in healthy donors. Use of 60 Vbeta and 13 Jbeta primers characterized the PCR. Sequencing used immunoSEQ multiplex PCR; TCRdb keeps in-frame clones, though not all of them. The data show 160,000 or so clones, approximately 70% seen once. Material: PBMCs. These receptors came from a young man in good health and CMV-seropositive.

This clone was seen just once. The V call is TRBV6-5, the J call TRBJ1-1, with D uncertain. This CDR3 comprises 13 residues. V lost 2 bases, J lost 0 bases, and 4 bases lay in between. Per germline, CDR1 MNHEY and CDR2 SVGAGI. Written as DNA, the CDR3 is TGTGCCAGCAGTTACACTCTGAACACTGAAGCTTTCTTT. Translation: CASSYTLNTEAFF.

The chain combines TRBV7-9 with TRBJ2-1; TRBD1 is a possible D gene (5 bases). The CDR3 totals 16 residues. V dropped 1 base and J dropped 1 base, with 11 bases sitting between them. Germline loops: CDR1 SEHNR, CDR2 FQNEAQ (reference sequence). CDR3 nucleotide sequence: TGTGCCAGCAGCTTAGTATCAGGGCTATCCTACAATGAGCAGTTCTTC. Translated, it gives CASSLVSGLSYNEQFF.

This chain joins TRBV6-1 and TRBJ1-1, with D uncertain. Trimming took 5 bases from V and 0 from J, leaving 10 bases between them. The V gene's germline CDR1 is MNHNS and CDR2 SASEGT. CDR3 length: 14 amino acids. The CDR3 sequence: CASSTNSLNTEAFF. CDR3 in DNA: TGTGCCAGCAGTACGAACAGCCTGAACACTGAAGCTTTCTTT.

The chain employs TRBV25-1 and TRBJ1-3; D ambiguous. The V gene's germline CDR1 is MGHDK and CDR2 SYGVNS. V was pared by 10 bases and J by 1 base, with 11 bases between. There are 13 residues in the CDR3. CDR3 protein: CAMAEWSGNTIYF. CDR3 in DNA: TGTGCCATGGCGGAGTGGTCTGGAAACACCATATATTTT.

The chain employs TRBV19 and TRBJ1-2, with 9 bases identical to TRBD1. V trimming: 5 bases; J trimming: 8 bases; junction bases outside the gene matches: 6. The CDR3 runs to 13 residues. Germline CDR1 reads LNHDA; CDR2 reads SQIVND (reference sequence). CDR3 sequence reads: CASSRDRARGYTF. The CDR3 bases are TGTGCCAGTAGTCGGGACAGGGCACGAGGCTACACCTTC.

Regarding this clone: Other DNA sequences in this specimen translate into the identical CDR3. This chain uses TRBV18 with TRBJ2-3, with D maybe TRBD1 (6 bases). Germline loops: CDR1 KGHSH, CDR2 LQKENI. V was clipped by 6 bases and J by 0 bases, with 13 bases between them. This CDR3 spans 15 amino acids. The CDR3 protein is CASSPGATSTDTQYF. CDR3 coding DNA: TGTGCCAGCTCGCCAGGGGCCACTAGCACAGATACGCAGTATTTT.

This clone was picked up one time. The chain combines TRBV13 with TRBJ1-2, with TRBD1 matching over 7 bases. The CDR3 length is 15 residues. Germline CDR1 PRHDT, CDR2 FYEKMQ (reference sequence). V shed 0 bases, J shed 1 base, and the junction held 2 bases outside the gene matches. CDR3 nucleotides: TGTGCCAGCAGCTTAGGAGACAGGGATAACTATGGCTACACCTTC. Translating gives CASSLGDRDNYGYTF.

This clone was seen only a few times. V is TRBV5-1 and J is TRBJ2-1; D is unresolved. CDR3 length equals 14 residues. Trimming took 0 bases from V and 3 from J, leaving 7 bases between them. From germline, CDR1 is SGHRS and CDR2 YFSETQ. CDR3 nucleotide sequence: TGCGCCAGCAGCTTGGATCCGGGCTACAATGAGCAGTTCTTC. Amino acids: CASSLDPGYNEQFF.

V usage is TRBV10-3 and J usage is TRBJ2-7, with 8 bases fitting TRBD1. J gave up 6 bases and V 0 bases, and 1 base lay outside the gene matches. The CDR3 runs to 13 residues. The V gene's germline CDR1 is ENHRY and CDR2 SYGVKD. The CDR3 loop reads CAISESTGVEQYV. As DNA, the CDR3 is TGTGCCATCAGTGAGTCGACAGGGGTCGAGCAGTACGTC.

The chain combines TRBV2 with TRBJ1-2; D not certain. CDR3 length: 14 amino acids. CDR1 is SNHLY, CDR2 FYNNEI, per germline. Trimming cost V 8 bases and J 2 bases, with 15 bases left between them. This CDR3 reads CASGEDRRNYGYTF. DNA for the CDR3: TGTGCCAGCGGCGAGGATCGGCGGAACTATGGCTACACCTTC.

Details on this clone: A read error may produce the germline difference seen at one junction end. This chain uses TRBV6-1 with TRBJ1-5, with D hard to call. The CDR3 loop spans 11 amino acids. The germline V gene encodes CDR1 MNHNS and CDR2 SASEGT. The CDR3 reads CASSEGHRRDF. CDR3 coding DNA: TGTGCCAGCAGTGAGGGCCATCGGAGGGATTTT.

The chain employs TRBV11-3 and TRBJ2-3; TRBD2 matches at 12 bases. Looked up from germline, CDR1 is SGHNT and CDR2 is YENEEA. V was pared by 5 bases and J by 5 bases, with 8 bases of the junction left unmatched. This CDR3 has 16 residues. Here the CDR3 reads CASSPRLAGAEDTQYF. The CDR3 nucleotides read TGTGCCAGCAGCCCCCGACTAGCGGGAGCGGAAGATACGCAGTATTTT.

The gene calls are TRBV18 and TRBJ1-1; 7 positions match TRBD1. The CDR3 is made up of 15 amino acids. CDR1 KGHSH and CDR2 LQKENI come from the germline V gene. The V and J ends lost 2 bases and 3 bases, in that order; junction bases with no gene match: 6. The CDR3 region is CASSPGTDRYTEAFF. CDR3 nucleotide sequence: TGTGCCAGCTCACCAGGGACAGATCGGTACACTGAAGCTTTCTTT. The variable domain in full, with the rest retrieved from reference TRBV18 and TRBJ1-1, is NAGVMQNPRHLVRRRGQEARLRCSPMKGHSHVYWYRQLPEEGLKFMVYLQKENIIDESGMPKERFSAEFPKEGPSILRIQQVVRGDSAAYFCASSPGTDRYTEAFFGQGTRLTVV.

This chain links TRBV30 with TRBJ2-5; 12 bases align to TRBD2. This CDR3 region has 16 residues. Germline V gene lookup returns CDR1 GTSNPN and CDR2 SVGIG (reference sequence). V was pared by 2 bases and J by 4 bases, with 8 bases of the junction left unmatched. The CDR3 sequence: CAWSSVTSGGGETQYF. In nucleotides, the CDR3 is TGTGCCTGGAGTTCTGTGACTAGCGGGGGTGGAGAGACCCAGTACTTC.

The chain couples TRBV29-1 to TRBJ2-3; perhaps TRBD2 as D (6 bases). The CDR3 is 13 residues long. Trimming left V 4 bases short and J 1 base short, with 9 bases between. Germline V gene lookup returns CDR1 SQVTM and CDR2 ANQGSEA. This CDR3 reads CSVGGVGTDTQYF. CDR3 sequence (DNA): TGCAGCGTTGGGGGGGTTGGCACAGATACGCAGTATTTT.

This sequence joins TRBV9 and TRBJ1-2, with a possible D match to TRBD1 (6 bases). V lost 0 bases and J lost 6, with 12 bases in between. Germline V lookup: CDR1 SGDLS, CDR2 YYNGEE. This CDR3 has 14 residues. The DNA of the CDR3 is TGTGCCAGCAGCGTAGGTGTAGGGGGTCATGGCTACACCTTC. It codes for CASSVGVGGHGYTF. The whole variable domain, filled in from reference TRBV9 and TRBJ1-2, reads DSGVTQTPKHLITATGQRVTLRCSPRSGDLSVYWYQQSLDQGLQFLIQYYNGEERAKGNILERFSAQQFPDLHSELNLSSLELGDSALYFCASSVGVGGHGYTFGSGTRLTVV.

This clone was detected a few times. This rearrangement joins TRBV29-1 to TRBJ2-6, with D possibly being TRBD1 (6 bases). Germline CDR1 reads SQVTM; CDR2 reads ANQGSEA. This CDR3 has 19 amino acids. Trimming shortened V by 8 bases and J by 1 base, and 27 bases separated the two germline ends. The CDR3 DNA sequence: TGCAGCCCTAGACCTCTGACAGGTAGGGTACCGTCTGGGGCCAACGTCCTGACTTTC. This sequence encodes CSPRPLTGRVPSGANVLTF.